Listed here are 30 T cell receptor beta chains from one sample, sequenced in a study of T cells after somatic rescue of genetic block (dated by TCRdb to the early 2020s). The library was made by the immunoSEQ multiplex PCR assay. The immuneACCESS repertoire file appears here via TCRdb, limited to in-frame rearrangements. These files lack a portion of the clones; in checked studies, under half of the deficit traces to unresolved V genes, and the cause of the others is not known. The sample profile shows about 15,000 clones; roughly 70% of them were found once. Approximately 30% of the sample belongs to the ten largest clones. Sequencing was done on a sample of peripheral blood mononuclear cells (PBMCs). Receptor source: a man between 18 and 35 years old.

This clone was seen once. V and J are TRBV7-9 and TRBJ2-1; the match to TRBD2 covers 7 bases. CDR3 size: 16 residues. Germline lookup yields CDR1 SEHNR and CDR2 FQNEAQ (reference sequence). Germline trimming cut 5 bases from V and 5 bases from J; bases unmatched to any gene: 12. The CDR3 DNA reads TGTGCCAGCAGCCAGACCCCTTGGGGAGGGAACAATGAGCAGTTCTTC. It codes for CASSQTPWGGNNEQFF.

This chain uses TRBV4-2 with TRBJ1-2; D uncertain. This CDR3 is built from 16 residues. Trimming cost V 1 base and J 1 base, with 13 bases left between them. Per germline, CDR1 LGHNA and CDR2 YNFKEQ. In nucleotides, the CDR3 is TGTGCCAGCAGCCAAGTATACTCCCTGGGTAACTATGGCTACACCTTC. Its translation is CASSQVYSLGNYGYTF.

V usage is TRBV15 and J usage is TRBJ2-7, with TRBD1 as a possible D gene (6 bases). The germline CDR1 and CDR2 sequences are LNHNV and YYDKDF (reference sequence). Trimming removed 10 bases from V and 1 base from J, with 14 bases in between. The CDR3 runs 13 residues. As DNA, the CDR3 is TGTGCCATATCGACAGGACCTTCCTACGAGCAGTACTTC. It encodes CAISTGPSYEQYF.

The sample holds a few counts of this clone. J is TRBJ1-2 and V is TRBV6-5; D perhaps matches TRBD1 (6 bases). Trimming removed 6 bases at V and 4 bases at J, with 12 bases between. CDR1 is MNHEY and CDR2 is SVGAGI in the germline V gene. The CDR3 loop spans 13 amino acids. Here the CDR3 DNA reads TGTGCCAGCAGACTTGGGGGCAGCTATGGCTACACCTTC. Its protein product is CASRLGGSYGYTF.

The chain carries TRBV5-4 and TRBJ2-2; D remains unclear. The CDR3 extends over 14 amino acids. V lost 0 bases and J lost 5, with 8 bases in between. The germline V gene has CDR1 SGHNT and CDR2 YYREEE (reference sequence). The CDR3 spells CASSLALITGELFF. CDR3 DNA: TGTGCCAGCAGCTTGGCACTCATAACCGGGGAGCTGTTTTTT.

This clone was detected a few times. The chain carries TRBV18 and TRBJ2-5, with a weak D call TRBD1 (5 bases). This CDR3 region has 15 residues. The germline V gene has CDR1 KGHSH and CDR2 LQKENI. The V gene lost 8 bases and the J gene lost 5 bases, with 21 bases spanning the gap. CDR3 DNA: TGTGCCAGCGATTCTCAAGCAGGGTTTCAGGAGACCCAGTACTTC. This encodes CASDSQAGFQETQYF.

The V gene is TRBV11-2, the J gene TRBJ2-5; no definite D call. The CDR3 is 13 residues long. CDR1 is SGHAT and CDR2 is FQNNGV in the germline V gene. Trimming removed 4 bases at V and 2 bases at J, with 8 bases between. CDR3 in amino acids: CASSWVVQETQYF. The CDR3 DNA reads TGTGCCAGCAGCTGGGTAGTTCAAGAGACCCAGTACTTC.

The V call is TRBV28, the J call TRBJ1-4; 8 bases are shared with TRBD1. Looked up from germline, CDR1 is MDHEN and CDR2 is SYDVKM. With V trimmed by 5 bases and J by 7 bases, 9 bases remained unmatched. The CDR3 spans 15 residues. This chain's CDR3 is CASSLPQGVAEKLFF. The CDR3 DNA reads as TGTGCCAGCAGTCTCCCACAGGGGGTGGCTGAAAAACTGTTTTTT. The full variable domain, its missing parts supplied by reference TRBV28 and TRBJ1-4, is DVKVTQSSRYLVKRTGEKVFLECVQDMDHENMFWYRQDPGLGLRLIYFSYDVKMKEKGDIPEGYSVSREKKERFSLILESASTNQTSMYLCASSLPQGVAEKLFFGSGTQLSVL.

This rearrangement joins TRBV5-1 to TRBJ2-5; 12 nucleotides line up with TRBD2. CDR1 and CDR2 (germline): SGHRS, YFSETQ. V shed 3 bases and J 4 bases; nucleotides not matched to a gene: 1. The CDR3 has 14 amino acids. CDR3 in DNA: TGCGCCAGCAGCTGGGGACTAGCGGGAGAGACCCAGTACTTC. Its protein product is CASSWGLAGETQYF.

The chain has TRBV12-5 and TRBJ2-1, with a tentative D call TRBD1 (6 bases). V gave up 6 bases and J gave up 5 bases, with 17 bases separating them. The CDR3 totals 15 residues. CDR1 and CDR2 from the germline V gene are LGHNT and FRNRAP. As DNA, the CDR3 is TGTGCTAGTGGCCCCGGGACATGGGATCACAATGAGCAGTTCTTC. The encoded protein is CASGPGTWDHNEQFF.

This clone came up a few times. The gene calls are TRBV6-5 and TRBJ1-2; D is unresolved. Germline V gene lookup returns CDR1 MNHEY and CDR2 SVGAGI. This CDR3 spans 12 amino acids. The germline V and J ends were trimmed by 7 bases and 8 bases, with 14 bases remaining between them. The CDR3 nucleotides are TGTGCCAGCACCGACCTTGGTTGGGGCTACACCTTC. Its translation is CASTDLGWGYTF.

The chain carries TRBV27 and TRBJ1-3, with 10 positions matching TRBD1. CDR3 length: 15 amino acids. V shed 3 bases and J 2 bases; nucleotides not matched to a gene: 1. Germline values: CDR1 MNHEY, CDR2 SMNVEV (reference sequence). CDR3 protein: CASSLGTGAGNTIYF. In nucleotides, the CDR3 is TGTGCCAGCAGTTTGGGGACAGGGGCTGGAAACACCATATATTTT.

The chain joins TRBV5-1 to TRBJ2-7; D possibly corresponds to TRBD2 (6 bases). This CDR3 has 15 residues. The V gene lost 0 bases and the J gene lost 3 bases, with 13 bases spanning the gap. In germline, CDR1 is SGHRS, CDR2 YFSETQ. The CDR3 spells CASSLVPEGNYEQYF. CDR3 nucleotide sequence: TGCGCCAGCAGCTTGGTCCCGGAGGGTAACTACGAGCAGTACTTC.

The gene calls are TRBV5-1 and TRBJ2-2, with 16 bases lining up with TRBD2. The germline gives CDR1 SGHRS, CDR2 YFSETQ. This CDR3 region has 19 residues. The ends lost 1 base at V and 5 bases at J; junction bases unmatched: 8. The CDR3 sequence is CASSLRPGLAGGETGELFF. The CDR3 DNA reads as TGCGCCAGCAGCTTGAGGCCGGGACTAGCGGGAGGGGAAACCGGGGAGCTGTTTTTT.

The chain recombines TRBV6-6 with TRBJ2-1, with 9 bases lining up with TRBD1. V was pared by 2 bases and J by 3 bases, with 2 bases of the junction left unmatched. This CDR3 spans 15 amino acids. CDR1 is MNHNY and CDR2 is SVGAGI in the germline V gene (reference sequence). The CDR3 sequence is CASSYRDRVYNEQFF. The CDR3 coding sequence is TGTGCCAGCAGTTACCGGGACAGGGTCTACAATGAGCAGTTCTTC.

V and J are TRBV11-3 and TRBJ1-5; weak D call: TRBD1 (6 bases). The germline gives CDR1 SGHNT, CDR2 YENEEA. The CDR3 is 20 residues long. The V gene lost 0 bases and the J gene lost 0 bases, with 21 bases spanning the gap. CDR3 bases: TGTGCCAGCAGCTTAGAAGCCCCATCGGACAGTATTGATAGCAATCAGCCCCAGCATTTT. It translates to CASSLEAPSDSIDSNQPQHF.

The chain recombines TRBV6-5 with TRBJ1-1, with 10 bases identical to TRBD1. This CDR3 comprises 14 residues. The J segment lost 8 bases and the V segment lost 6 bases, leaving 9 bases of the junction unmatched. CDR1 is MNHEY and CDR2 is SVGAGI in the germline V gene. DNA for the CDR3: TGTGCCAGCAGCCGGGACAGGGGAACACTCGAAGCTTTCTTT. Translation: CASSRDRGTLEAFF.

This clone was counted once. The gene calls are TRBV6-5 and TRBJ1-2; no definite D call. The CDR3 is 14 amino acids. CDR1 is MNHEY, CDR2 SVGAGI, per germline. V was trimmed by 0 bases and J by 0 bases, leaving 5 bases between them. Here the CDR3 DNA reads TGTGCCAGCAGTTACTCGCGTGCTAACTATGGCTACACCTTC. Translation gives CASSYSRANYGYTF.

This clone was observed a single time. V and J are TRBV6-9 and TRBJ1-4; 7 bases are a match to TRBD1. The CDR3 is 14 amino acids. The J segment lost 7 bases and the V segment lost 5 bases, leaving 7 bases of the junction unmatched. Looked up from germline, CDR1 is MNHGY and CDR2 is SVAAGI. In DNA form, the CDR3 reads TGTGCCAGCAGTCCCGTCCGGGACAGTGAAAAACTGTTTTTT. Amino acid sequence: CASSPVRDSEKLFF.

The chain employs TRBV7-3 and TRBJ1-2; D may be TRBD1 (5 bases). The germline gives CDR1 SGHTA, CDR2 FQGTGA. The CDR3 spans 15 residues. V shed 5 bases and J shed 7 bases, with 20 bases lying between them. In DNA form, the CDR3 reads TGTGCCAGCAGCCCCCCATGGGACCGCCCTACTGGCTACACCTTC. Its translation is CASSPPWDRPTGYTF.

The rearrangement links TRBV5-5 to TRBJ2-1, with TRBD2 as a possible D gene (6 bases). There are 15 residues in the CDR3. The germline CDR1 and CDR2 sequences are SGHKS and YYEKEE (reference sequence). Trimming stripped 1 base from V and 8 bases from J, with 16 bases between. The CDR3 DNA reads as TGTGCCAGCAGCTTGCAGGCGGGAAGTGGATATGAGCAGTTCTTC. Its translation is CASSLQAGSGYEQFF.

The chain carries TRBV9 and TRBJ1-2; D is ambiguous. Germline V gene lookup returns CDR1 SGDLS and CDR2 YYNGEE. Trimming left V 0 bases short and J 2 bases short, with 5 bases between. The CDR3 consists of 13 residues. CDR3 nucleotides: TGTGCCAGCAGCGTAGGCCGGAACTATGGCTACACCTTC. Its translation: CASSVGRNYGYTF.

This rearrangement joins TRBV7-9 to TRBJ1-4; 7 nucleotides match TRBD1. The CDR3 totals 14 residues. J lost 13 bases, V lost 1 base, and 9 bases had no gene match. Germline V CDR1 and CDR2: SEHNR, FQNEAQ (reference sequence). CDR3 in amino acids: CASSLGGGTEGLFF. The CDR3 DNA sequence: TGTGCCAGCAGCTTAGGAGGGGGGACAGAGGGACTGTTTTTT. The entire variable domain, with the rest obtained from reference TRBV7-9 and TRBJ1-4, is as follows: DTGVSQNPRHKITKRGQNVTFRCDPISEHNRLYWYRQTLGQGPEFLTYFQNEAQLEKSRLLSDRFSAERPKGSFSTLEIQRTEQGDSAMYLCASSLGGGTEGLFFGSGTQLSVL.

The chain combines TRBV28 with TRBJ2-5; 9 bases map to TRBD2. The CDR3 spans 14 residues. Losses at the gene ends were 8 bases for V and 5 bases for J; bases not matched to a gene: 9. Germline-derived CDR1 and CDR2 are MDHEN and SYDVKM. CDR3 nucleotides: TGTGCCAGCGTCCTAGCGGGACTGGGGGAGACCCAGTACTTC. Translating gives CASVLAGLGETQYF.

The chain is built from TRBV5-4 and TRBJ2-5; 11 bases are a match to TRBD2. J gave up 4 bases and V 3 bases, and 5 bases lay outside the gene matches. This CDR3 has 15 amino acids. Germline CDR1 reads SGHNT; CDR2 reads YYREEE (reference sequence). CDR3 DNA sequence: TGTGCCAGCAGCTCCCAGACTAGCGGGGTAGAGACCCAGTACTTC. Its translation: CASSSQTSGVETQYF.

This chain uses TRBV27 with TRBJ2-2, with 12 bases matching TRBD2. J lost 1 base, V lost 4 bases, and 10 bases had no gene match. Germline lookup yields CDR1 MNHEY and CDR2 SMNVEV (reference sequence). The CDR3 has 19 amino acids. In DNA, the CDR3 is TGTGCCAGCAGTTCTACCTCTGTGGGACTAGCGGGGAACACCGGGGAGCTGTTTTTT. Translation gives CASSSTSVGLAGNTGELFF.

This chain connects TRBV2 to TRBJ2-1; tentatively, D is TRBD1 (5 bases). The CDR3 sequence is 13 residues long. V lost 5 bases and J 10 bases, leaving 15 bases between the germline ends. Per the germline V gene, CDR1 is SNHLY and CDR2 is FYNNEI. The CDR3 region is CASSYELQGEQFF. As DNA, the CDR3 is TGTGCCAGCAGTTACGAATTGCAGGGAGAGCAGTTCTTC.

The chain is built from TRBV5-1 and TRBJ2-3; 8 bases are shared with TRBD2. Trimming at V came to 0 bases and at J to 0 bases, leaving 15 bases not matched to a gene. There are 20 residues in the CDR3. Per the germline V gene, CDR1 is SGHRS and CDR2 is YFSETQ. CDR3 coding DNA: TGCGCCAGCAGCTTGGCTCTAGCGGGTGCCAGGGGCCCTAGCACAGATACGCAGTATTTT. Residues: CASSLALAGARGPSTDTQYF.

The chain has TRBV6-5 and TRBJ1-4; the D is unclear. The germline gives CDR1 MNHEY, CDR2 SVGAGI. The CDR3 has 15 amino acids. Trimming took 6 bases from V and 8 from J, leaving 19 bases between them. The CDR3, as DNA: TGTGCCAGCAGGGCTCGAGGGAGGCTATACGAAAAACTGTTTTTT. The encoded protein is CASRARGRLYEKLFF.

V and J are TRBV6-5 and TRBJ2-7, with D perhaps TRBD1 or TRBD2 (5 bases each). The CDR3 is 13 amino acids. V dropped 2 bases and J dropped 7 bases, with 12 bases sitting between them. Germline V lookup: CDR1 MNHEY, CDR2 SVGAGI. CDR3: CASSYMGVGEQYF. As DNA, the CDR3 is TGTGCCAGCAGTTACATGGGGGTGGGGGAGCAGTACTTC.